This record covers a single T cell receptor (beta chain). The junction does not match germline at one end; this may be a read error. Donors were systemically healthy Caucasian individuals from Russia aged about 6 to 90 years. Germline V gives CDR1 MDHEN, CDR2 SYDVKM. The CDR3 is made up of 19 amino acids. This sample is part of a study of blood T cells in healthy people across ages. Through a sample-barcoded 5' primer and a J-beta primer mix, a second PCR was run for roughly 6 to 12 cycles. TCRdb analysed the 5' RACE reads with MiXCR anew, one entry per CDR3 protein. This table holds fewer than 750,000 distinct CDR3 sequences, approximately 52% found once.

This receptor was taken from a woman aged 80 or older in good health. The specimen sequenced was blood. The chain joins TRBV28 to TRBJ1-4; a weak D match, TRBD1 (6 bases). The CDR3 DNA is TGTGTCAGCAGTTCTCTACCTACCCGATTGGACAGCATGAATGAAAAACTGTTTTTT. It yields the protein CVSSSLPTRLDSMNEKLFF.